This record looks at one T cell receptor (beta chain) sequence and its context. The method was immunoSEQ multiplex PCR; TCRdb's version includes in-frame clones alone and lacks a portion of them. The sample shows fewer than 250,000 clones, about four fifths of them seen only once. All enrollees were about 18 to 89 years old and from about two dozen US areas. Cohorts were assigned according to the clinical history that participants reported. No more than 2 weeks before study entry, exposed participants had met a case of COVID-19. This specimen belongs to a study of blood T cell repertoires in COVID-19. Study at large: T cells, B-cell-depleted T cells, or PBMCs provided the cDNA or gDNA that served as material.

The sample taken for sequencing was PBMCs or T cells enriched from blood (not recorded which). The sequence was collected from a woman aged 45 to 65 who had been exposed to COVID-19.

CDR3 DNA sequence: TGTGCCAGCAGCAAAGCGGAGGGGGACAGAGATTCACCCCTCCACTTT. It codes for CASSKAEGDRDSPLHF. The chain has TRBV21-1 and TRBJ1-6; the listed D gene, TRBD1, was not tested against the DNA. TRBV21-1 is an annotated pseudogene. This CDR3 is built from 16 residues.